A single sample gave rise to the 32 T cell receptor beta chains below, sequenced in a study of blood T cell repertoires in COVID-19. Assay: immunoSEQ multiplex PCR; the TCRdb copy retains only in-frame clones and omits some. The table shows over 200,000 clones, with approximately 84% occurring only once. The specimen was PBMCs or T cells enriched from blood (not recorded which). The receptors originated from a man aged 18 to 35 who had recovered from COVID-19.

This clone occurred once. The chain carries TRBV6-9 and TRBJ2-7, with D perhaps TRBD1 (6 bases). The V end was cut by 5 bases, the J end by 7 bases, with 15 bases between. Germline lookup yields CDR1 MNHGY and CDR2 SVAAGI. This CDR3 has 13 residues. The CDR3, as DNA: TGTGCCAGCAGTCCCCGCAGGGGTAGAGAGCAGTACTTC. Translating it yields CASSPRRGREQYF.

The chain employs TRBV11-3 and TRBJ1-3; no clear D. Germline CDR1 SGHNT, CDR2 YENEEA. CDR3 length: 15 amino acids. V lost 2 bases and J 0 bases, leaving 8 bases between the germline ends. The CDR3 region has the DNA TGTGCCAGCAGCTTAACGGGGATCTCTGGAAACACCATATATTTT. Translated: CASSLTGISGNTIYF. The full variable domain, with the rest looked up from reference TRBV11-3 and TRBJ1-3, is EAGVVQSPRYKIIEKKQPVAFWCNPISGHNTLYWYLQNLGQGPELLIRYENEEAVDDSQLPKDRFSAERLKGVDSTLKIQPAELGDSAVYLCASSLTGISGNTIYFGEGSWLTVV.

J is TRBJ1-6 and V is TRBV11-3, with D possibly matching TRBD1 (6 bases). There are 16 residues in the CDR3. V lost 1 base and J lost 9, with 16 bases in between. Per the germline V gene, CDR1 is SGHNT and CDR2 is YENEEA. The chain's CDR3 is CASSLGGKGGSSPLHF. CDR3 coding DNA: TGTGCCAGCAGCTTAGGTGGGAAAGGGGGTAGTTCACCCCTCCACTTT.

The chain carries TRBV19 and TRBJ1-3; D unresolved. From germline, CDR1 is LNHDA and CDR2 SQIVND (reference sequence). V was shortened by 5 bases and J by 0 bases, with 8 bases between the two germline ends. This CDR3 has 14 residues. The CDR3 loop reads CASSLDFSGNTIYF. CDR3 nucleotide sequence: TGTGCCAGTAGTTTGGACTTCTCTGGAAACACCATATATTTT.

The CDR3 here is CATSDWTGVGYTF. The DNA of the CDR3 is TGTGCCACCAGTGACTGGACAGGGGTTGGCTACACCTTC. This rearrangement joins TRBV24-1 to TRBJ1-2, with 9 bases fitting TRBD1. The germline gives CDR1 KGHDR, CDR2 SFDVKD. This CDR3 region has 13 residues. The J segment lost 7 bases and the V segment lost 4 bases, leaving 3 bases of the junction unmatched.

The chain links TRBV5-1 to TRBJ2-7; TRBD2 matches at 11 bases. The length of the CDR3 is 14 residues. The V gene end was trimmed by 4 bases and the J gene end by 0 bases; junction bases not matched to a gene: 0. The germline V gene has CDR1 SGHRS and CDR2 YFSETQ. This CDR3 is CASSTSGSSYEQYF. CDR3 nucleotide sequence: TGCGCCAGCAGCACTAGCGGGAGCTCCTACGAGCAGTACTTC. The full variable domain, rest sourced from reference TRBV5-1 and TRBJ2-7, is KAGVTQTPRYLIKTRGQQVTLSCSPISGHRSVSWYQQTPGQGLQFLFEYFSETQRNKGNFPGRFSGRQFSNSRSEMNVSTLELGDSALYLCASSTSGSSYEQYFGPGTRLTVT.

V gene TRBV7-2 combines with J gene TRBJ2-5; 16 bases match TRBD2. The ends lost 2 bases at V and 6 bases at J; junction bases unmatched: 9. The CDR3 totals 18 residues. The V gene's germline CDR1 is SGHTA and CDR2 FQGNSA. Here the CDR3 DNA reads TGTGCCAGCAGCTTATCGGGGACTAGCGGGGGGGCCTTAAAGACCCAGTACTTC. Protein sequence: CASSLSGTSGGALKTQYF.

This chain links TRBV3-1 (or the pseudogene TRBV3-2) with TRBJ2-7; 8 positions agree with TRBD1. CDR3 length: 13 residues. Per germline, CDR1 LGHDT and CDR2 YNNKEL (reference sequence). V shed 4 bases and J 4 bases; nucleotides not matched to a gene: 3. The CDR3 nucleotides are TGTGCCAGCAGCCTGCAGGGGGCTTACGAGCAGTACTTC. It yields the protein CASSLQGAYEQYF.

A few counts support this clone. The chain combines TRBV27 with TRBJ1-1, with a weak D call TRBD1 (6 bases). The germline V gene encodes CDR1 MNHEY and CDR2 SMNVEV (reference sequence). V was shortened by 4 bases and J by 0 bases, with 9 bases between the two germline ends. This CDR3 comprises 14 residues. The DNA of the CDR3 is TGTGCCAGCAGTTCTACAGGGATGAACACTGAAGCTTTCTTT. Protein sequence: CASSSTGMNTEAFF.

The gene calls are TRBV30 and TRBJ1-1; no clear D. Germline CDR1 is GTSNPN and CDR2 is SVGIG (reference sequence). Trimming took 2 bases from V and 0 from J, leaving 10 bases between them. The CDR3 totals 14 residues. In DNA, the CDR3 is TGTGCCTGGAGTCCCGGGAACATGAACACTGAAGCTTTCTTT. As protein: CAWSPGNMNTEAFF.

The chain joins TRBV4-1 to TRBJ2-2; 10 bases map to TRBD2. There are 19 residues in the CDR3. Germline CDR1 and CDR2: MGHRA and YSYEKL. V shed 3 bases and J 5 bases; nucleotides not matched to a gene: 15. The DNA for the CDR3 is TGCGCCAGCAGCCACCCCCAGGCCAGCGGGGGGGCCAGAACCGGGGAGCTGTTTTTT. Translated, it gives CASSHPQASGGARTGELFF.

The chain is built from TRBV5-1 and TRBJ2-1, with 10 bases matching TRBD2. V lost 2 bases and J lost 9; bases outside the gene matches: 8. The length of the CDR3 is 15 residues. Germline assignment: CDR1 SGHRS and CDR2 YFSETQ. This CDR3 reads CASSLSSGSNSEQFF. In DNA, the CDR3 is TGCGCCAGCAGCTTATCTAGCGGGAGTAACAGTGAGCAGTTCTTC.

The CDR3 protein is CASSLSARGNGYTF. CDR3 nucleotide sequence: TGTGCCAGCAGCTTATCCGCCAGGGGGAATGGCTACACCTTC. The chain joins TRBV7-9 to TRBJ1-2; 7 nucleotides match TRBD1. Germline-derived CDR1 and CDR2 are SEHNR and FQNEAQ (reference sequence). CDR3 length: 14 amino acids. V shed 2 bases and J 6 bases; nucleotides not matched to a gene: 6.

In this sample, this clone turned up once. This rearrangement joins TRBV6-2 or TRBV6-3 to TRBJ2-7, with 9 bases identical to TRBD1. The CDR3 covers 14 residues. The junction had 6 bases not matched to a gene; V was cut back by 5 bases and J by 4 bases. Germline CDR1 is MNHEY and CDR2 is SVGEGT. CDR3: CASSAGTGSYEQYF. CDR3 sequence (DNA): TGTGCCAGCAGTGCCGGGACAGGGTCGTACGAGCAGTACTTC.

This clone was counted once. This sequence joins TRBV11-3 and TRBJ2-1; 9 bases are shared with TRBD2. Germline CDR1 and CDR2: SGHNT and YENEEA. The CDR3 consists of 15 residues. V lost 5 bases to trimming and J lost 4 bases; unmatched junction nucleotides: 6. This CDR3 is CASSLQSGRYNEQFF. In nucleotides, the CDR3 is TGTGCCAGCAGCCTGCAGAGCGGGAGGTACAATGAGCAGTTCTTC.

This clone was counted a single time. V usage is TRBV28 and J usage is TRBJ2-7; D might be TRBD1 (5 bases). Germline loops: CDR1 MDHEN, CDR2 SYDVKM. Trimming cost V 6 bases and J 3 bases, with 15 bases left between them. This CDR3 has 14 residues. The CDR3 DNA follows: TGTGCCAGCAGGAACCCAGGGCCGGTCTACGAGCAGTACTTC. Its protein product is CASRNPGPVYEQYF.

This clone was seen a single time. V is TRBV2 and J is TRBJ2-2; maybe TRBD2 (7 bases). The CDR3 extends over 15 amino acids. Looked up from germline, CDR1 is SNHLY and CDR2 is FYNNEI. V lost 7 bases, J lost 0 bases, and 12 bases lay in between. This chain's CDR3 is CASITGGANTGELFF. CDR3 nucleotide sequence: TGTGCCAGCATCACGGGGGGCGCGAACACCGGGGAGCTGTTTTTT.

DNA for the CDR3: TGTGCCAGCAGCCCGGGACTAGCGGGAGGGAACGACGAGCAGTACTTC. It encodes CASSPGLAGGNDEQYF. The V call is TRBV5-4, the J call TRBJ2-7; 16 positions match TRBD2. Per germline, CDR1 SGHNT and CDR2 YYREEE (reference sequence). The J segment lost 5 bases and the V segment lost 4 bases, leaving 6 bases of the junction unmatched. CDR3 length: 16 residues.

This clone was seen just once. The chain couples TRBV5-1 to TRBJ2-7; tentatively, D is TRBD2 (7 bases). The CDR3 has 12 residues. Trimming stripped 4 bases from V and 4 bases from J, with 9 bases between. Germline assignment: CDR1 SGHRS and CDR2 YFSETQ. The CDR3 DNA reads TGCGCCAGCAGCGGGGGGGCTTACGAGCAGTACTTC. Translated, it gives CASSGGAYEQYF. Variable domain in full (rest from reference TRBV5-1 and TRBJ2-7): KAGVTQTPRYLIKTRGQQVTLSCSPISGHRSVSWYQQTPGQGLQFLFEYFSETQRNKGNFPGRFSGRQFSNSRSEMNVSTLELGDSALYLCASSGGAYEQYFGPGTRLTVT.

CDR3 nucleotide sequence: TGTGCCAGCAGCTTGTGGGCTAGCGGGAGGGCCGGGGAGCTGTTTTTT. This gives the protein CASSLWASGRAGELFF. This rearrangement joins TRBV5-6 to TRBJ2-2, with TRBD2 identical over 12 bases. V gave up 1 base and J gave up 6 bases; unmatched junction bases: 4. The germline V gene has CDR1 SGHDT and CDR2 YYEEEE. CDR3 length: 16 amino acids.

This clone occurred a few times. The chain combines TRBV18 with TRBJ1-6; D is possibly TRBD1 (5 bases). This CDR3 contains 13 residues. CDR1 and CDR2 from the germline V gene are KGHSH and LQKENI. V lost 0 bases to trimming and J lost 14 bases, with 11 bases between them. The CDR3 coding sequence is TGTGCCAGCTCACCACCGGGGCCTGGGGCCCTCCACTTT. Protein sequence: CASSPPGPGALHF.

This clone was counted once. This chain uses TRBV2 with TRBJ1-5; a possible D gene is TRBD1 (6 bases). CDR1 and CDR2 (germline): SNHLY, FYNNEI. The CDR3 consists of 14 residues. V was cut by 4 bases and J by 6 bases, with 13 bases left in between. The CDR3 bases are TGTGCCAGCAGTGTGGGGACAAGGGGTCAGCCCCAGCATTTT. It yields the protein CASSVGTRGQPQHF.

The DNA of the CDR3 is TGTGCCAGCAGTGACCGCCAGAGCAATCAGCCCCAGCATTTT. Translation: CASSDRQSNQPQHF. V gene TRBV2 combines with J gene TRBJ1-5, with D unclear. Trimming cost V 3 bases and J 1 base, with 7 bases left between them. The CDR3 runs 14 residues. The germline CDR1 and CDR2 sequences are SNHLY and FYNNEI.

The V gene is TRBV27, the J gene TRBJ1-2, with TRBD1 identical over 7 bases. With 6 bases clipped from V and 8 bases from J, the junction kept 21 bases outside the gene matches. Germline CDR1 reads MNHEY; CDR2 reads SMNVEV (reference sequence). CDR3 length: 17 amino acids. DNA for the CDR3: TGTGCCAGCAGAAGACAGGGAAATCCCCAAATTGATTACGGCTACACCTTC. Translation gives CASRRQGNPQIDYGYTF.

The chain is built from TRBV19 and TRBJ2-1, with 8 bases matching TRBD2. CDR1 is LNHDA, CDR2 SQIVND, per germline (reference sequence). With V trimmed by 1 base and J by 9 bases, 8 bases remained unmatched. This CDR3 is built from 15 residues. In DNA form, the CDR3 reads TGTGCCAGTAGTATAGGCCCAGCGGGAGATCCTGAGCAGTTCTTC. This encodes CASSIGPAGDPEQFF.

The V call is TRBV3-1 (or the pseudogene TRBV3-2), the J call TRBJ1-2; the D gene is possibly TRBD1 (6 bases). CDR1 and CDR2 (germline): LGHDT, YNNKEL (reference sequence). CDR3 length: 13 residues. V shed 0 bases and J shed 6 bases, with 8 bases lying between them. CDR3 in DNA: TGTGCCAGCAGCCAAGATCAGGGGAATGGCTACACCTTC. This sequence encodes CASSQDQGNGYTF.

The chain recombines TRBV28 with TRBJ2-5; 14 bases map to TRBD2. Germline trimming cut 4 bases from V and 5 bases from J; bases unmatched to any gene: 3. Germline CDR1 is MDHEN and CDR2 is SYDVKM. The CDR3 covers 15 residues. The CDR3 coding sequence is TGTGCCAGCAGTTCGGGACTAGCGGGAGACGAGACCCAGTACTTC. Its translation: CASSSGLAGDETQYF.

This clone was detected a few times. The chain employs TRBV5-1 and TRBJ1-1; 7 nucleotides line up with TRBD1. V was clipped by 1 base and J by 0 bases; unmatched bases: 6. Germline-derived CDR1 and CDR2 are SGHRS and YFSETQ. The CDR3 has 16 residues. CDR3 sequence: CASSLMTGQLNTEAFF. CDR3 DNA sequence: TGCGCCAGCAGCTTGATGACAGGGCAACTGAACACTGAAGCTTTCTTT.

The chain combines TRBV2 with TRBJ2-1; 9 bases map to TRBD1. Trimming cost V 7 bases and J 7 bases; bases outside gene matches: 2. This CDR3 is 12 amino acids long. Per the germline V gene, CDR1 is SNHLY and CDR2 is FYNNEI. For the CDR3, the DNA is TGTGCCAGCACCGGACAGGGGAATGAGCAGTTCTTC. This encodes CASTGQGNEQFF.

Comment on this clone: The sample carries other DNA sequences with the same CDR3. The chain recombines TRBV7-2 with TRBJ1-5, with 7 bases fitting TRBD1. This CDR3 is 15 amino acids long. Germline V CDR1 and CDR2: SGHTA, FQGNSA. V shed 5 bases, J shed 0 bases, and the junction held 4 bases outside the gene matches. The CDR3 spells CASSPQGNSNQPQHF. In DNA, the CDR3 is TGTGCCAGCAGCCCACAGGGGAATAGCAATCAGCCCCAGCATTTT. The full variable domain, rest sourced from reference TRBV7-2 and TRBJ1-5, is GAGVSQSPSNKVTEKGKDVELRCDPISGHTALYWYRQSLGQGLEFLIYFQGNSAPDKSGLPSDRFSAERTGGSVSTLTIQRTQQEDSAVYLCASSPQGNSNQPQHFGDGTRLSIL.

This chain links TRBV30 with TRBJ1-2, with D uncertain. The CDR3 length is 14 residues. Trimming removed 0 bases at V and 2 bases at J, with 10 bases between. Germline V gene sequence: CDR1 GTSNPN, CDR2 SVGIG (reference sequence). The DNA for the CDR3 is TGTGCCTGGAGTGTAAGTGGAGCGAACTATGGCTACACCTTC. Its translation is CAWSVSGANYGYTF.

The V gene is TRBV24-1, the J gene TRBJ2-2, with 7 nucleotides matching TRBD1. V was clipped by 10 bases and J by 4 bases; unmatched bases: 11. This CDR3 has 15 residues. Germline values: CDR1 KGHDR, CDR2 SFDVKD. CDR3 bases: TGTGCCACAGCACCCAACAGGGGCACCACCGGGGAGCTGTTTTTT. Translation: CATAPNRGTTGELFF.